Each of the 16 T cell receptor beta chains below was sequenced from the same sample in a study of beta chain features in type 1 diabetes. Study-wide points: Within each of all four CD4+ subsets, Type 1 diabetes patients had TCRB CDR3s that were moderately but significantly shorter.

No cognate antigen is known for these TCRs. Since all of the isolated RNA was reverse transcribed, expressed TCRB transcripts were what got sequenced. Profiled with immunoSEQ multiplex PCR; TCRdb holds only in-frame clones, not every one. There are a few hundred thousand clones in the sample; about 15% occur only once, and 0.015% to 0.017% lies in the top ten. Sequencing was performed on naive CD4+ T cells from blood. The receptors come from a man in his late teens or twenties with type 1 diabetes.

This clone has only a few counts. This chain connects TRBV18 to TRBJ1-2; TRBD1 is a possible D gene (6 bases). Germline V gene lookup returns CDR1 KGHSH and CDR2 LQKENI. The V gene lost 1 base and the J gene lost 7 bases, with 16 bases spanning the gap. This CDR3 is built from 15 residues. CDR3 bases: TGTGCCAGCTCACCACTCGGGCAGGGGATCGCTGGCTACACCTTC. Its protein is CASSPLGQGIAGYTF.

The chain joins TRBV18 to TRBJ2-3; 10 bases match TRBD2. CDR1 KGHSH and CDR2 LQKENI come from the germline V gene. The J segment lost 7 bases and the V segment lost 8 bases, leaving 6 bases of the junction unmatched. This CDR3 comprises 13 residues. The CDR3 DNA is TGTGCCAGCGCCGGGACTAGCGAGAATACGCAGTATTTT. Translated: CASAGTSENTQYF.

There are a few counts of this clone. The chain carries TRBV7-9 and TRBJ1-3; D ambiguous. V was cut by 3 bases and J by 2 bases, with 8 bases left in between. The CDR3 covers 14 residues. CDR1 is SEHNR, CDR2 FQNEAQ, per germline (reference sequence). The CDR3 sequence: CASSLQNTGNTIYF. In nucleotides, the CDR3 is TGTGCCAGCAGCTTGCAGAATACTGGAAACACCATATATTTT.

About this clone: The same CDR3 also results from other DNA sequences found in this sample. The V and J genes are TRBV18 and TRBJ2-5; 8 nucleotides agree with TRBD1. This CDR3 has 14 amino acids. Germline V lookup: CDR1 KGHSH, CDR2 LQKENI. V trimming: 2 bases; J trimming: 1 base; junction bases outside the gene matches: 0. CDR3 sequence reads: CASSPGQGQETQYF. The CDR3 nucleotides are TGTGCCAGCTCACCAGGACAGGGCCAAGAGACCCAGTACTTC.

There are a few counts of this clone. This chain uses TRBV18 with TRBJ1-2, with TRBD1 matching over 12 bases. Trimming cost V 1 base and J 6 bases; bases outside gene matches: 0. From germline, CDR1 is KGHSH and CDR2 LQKENI. The CDR3 length is 14 residues. The CDR3 DNA is TGTGCCAGCTCACCACGGGACAGGGGGCATGGCTACACCTTC. Its protein product is CASSPRDRGHGYTF.

The chain carries TRBV5-1 and TRBJ2-5, with 12 bases that match TRBD2. Looked up from germline, CDR1 is SGHRS and CDR2 is YFSETQ. This CDR3 region has 14 residues. V dropped 5 bases and J dropped 5; count of bases not matched to a gene: 4. The CDR3 reads CASRTSGGFETQYF. CDR3 DNA sequence: TGCGCCAGCAGAACTAGCGGGGGGTTTGAGACCCAGTACTTC.

A few counts support this clone. The CDR3 region is CASSLSGSGTDTQYF. The CDR3 nucleotides are TGTGCCAGCAGCCTTAGCGGGAGCGGCACAGATACGCAGTATTTT. The genes are TRBV7-2 and TRBJ2-3; 9 bases map to TRBD2. The germline V gene has CDR1 SGHTA and CDR2 FQGNSA. J gave up 1 base and V 5 bases, and 4 bases lay outside the gene matches. The CDR3 is made up of 15 amino acids.

Only a few counts were recorded for this clone. This chain links TRBV2 with TRBJ2-1, with TRBD1 identical over 9 bases. Germline CDR1 and CDR2: SNHLY and FYNNEI. The CDR3 loop spans 15 amino acids. V lost 4 bases and J lost 7; bases outside the gene matches: 8. The CDR3 protein is CASSVDRGFSNEQFF. CDR3 DNA: TGTGCCAGCAGTGTAGACAGGGGGTTTTCGAATGAGCAGTTCTTC. The variable domain in full, with the rest retrieved from reference TRBV2 and TRBJ2-1, is EPEVTQTPSHQVTQMGQEVILRCVPISNHLYFYWYRQILGQKVEFLVSFYNNEISEKSEIFDDQFSVERPDGSNFTLKIRSTKLEDSAMYFCASSVDRGFSNEQFFGPGTRLTVL.

The CDR3 coding sequence is TGCGCCAGCAGCTTCGAGCGGGAGCCAGATACGCAGTATTTT. As protein: CASSFEREPDTQYF. The V call is TRBV5-1, the J call TRBJ2-3; 8 bases agree with TRBD2. CDR1 SGHRS and CDR2 YFSETQ come from the germline V gene. Trimming took 2 bases from V and 4 from J; bases not matched to a gene: 3. The CDR3 loop spans 14 amino acids.

This clone has just a few counts. The sample carries other DNA sequences with the same CDR3. The chain couples TRBV5-4 to TRBJ1-1; no clear D. The CDR3 spans 13 residues. Looked up from germline, CDR1 is SGHNT and CDR2 is YYREEE (reference sequence). V was clipped by 0 bases and J by 1 base, with 4 bases between them. The CDR3 sequence: CASSLGGNTEAFF. In nucleotides, the CDR3 is TGTGCCAGCAGCTTGGGAGGGAACACTGAAGCTTTCTTT.

This clone has a handful of counts. The J gene is TRBJ2-1, the V gene TRBV29-1; tentatively, D is TRBD1 (5 bases). The CDR3 is 16 residues long. Germline V gives CDR1 SQVTM, CDR2 ANQGSEA. Trimming cost V 3 bases and J 2 bases, with 17 bases left between them. CDR3 bases: TGCAGCGTTGAGATCAGGGCTAGAAAAACCTACAATGAGCAGTTCTTC. Its translation: CSVEIRARKTYNEQFF.

The chain is built from TRBV19 and TRBJ2-1, with 10 bases that match TRBD2. Germline V gene sequence: CDR1 LNHDA, CDR2 SQIVND (reference sequence). V trimming: 4 bases; J trimming: 9 bases; junction bases outside the gene matches: 6. The CDR3 contains 14 residues. The CDR3 reads CASSNPAGGIEQFF. CDR3 nucleotide sequence: TGTGCCAGTAGTAACCCAGCGGGGGGGATTGAGCAGTTCTTC.

This chain links TRBV25-1 with TRBJ2-3, with 9 bases matching TRBD1. With V trimmed by 7 bases and J by 4 bases, 3 bases remained unmatched. There are 13 residues in the CDR3. Germline loops: CDR1 MGHDK, CDR2 SYGVNS. The CDR3 DNA reads TGTGCCAGCACGGACAGGGGACCAGATACGCAGTATTTT. Translated: CASTDRGPDTQYF.

V usage is TRBV7-2 and J usage is TRBJ2-5, with D possibly TRBD2 on 6 matching bases. CDR3 length: 14 residues. Between the trimmed V and J ends, which lost 3 bases and 3 bases, there was a span of 11 bases. CDR1 is SGHTA, CDR2 FQGNSA, per germline. The DNA for the CDR3 is TGTGCCAGCAGCTTTAGCGGTTCCAAAGAGACCCAGTACTTC. Protein product: CASSFSGSKETQYF. The complete variable domain, with remaining parts taken from reference TRBV7-2 and TRBJ2-5, reads GAGVSQSPSNKVTEKGKDVELRCDPISGHTALYWYRQSLGQGLEFLIYFQGNSAPDKSGLPSDRFSAERTGGSVSTLTIQRTQQEDSAVYLCASSFSGSKETQYFGPGTRLLVL.

This clone came up a few times. V and J are TRBV5-1 and TRBJ2-7, with D possibly TRBD1 on 5 matching bases. Germline V CDR1 and CDR2: SGHRS, YFSETQ. The CDR3 length is 12 residues. Trimming took 1 base from V and 7 from J, leaving 9 bases between them. The CDR3 loop is CASSLRQGEQYF. The CDR3 nucleotides read TGCGCCAGCAGCTTGCGGCAGGGAGAGCAGTACTTC.

The chain has TRBV10-3 and TRBJ2-5; the D is unclear. Between the trimmed V and J ends, which lost 1 base and 5 bases, there was a span of 5 bases. Germline V CDR1 and CDR2: ENHRY, SYGVKD. The CDR3 loop spans 12 amino acids. CDR3 sequence (DNA): TGTGCCATCAGTGAGTTTCGTGAGACCCAGTACTTC. Its translation is CAISEFRETQYF.